This T cell receptor (beta chain) was identified during a study of cytotoxic CD8 clonotypes in ibrutinib-treated CLL. V was cut by 0 bases and J by 6 bases, with 13 bases left in between. CDR1 and CDR2 from the germline V gene are SGHDT and YYEEEE. The CDR3 loop spans 14 amino acids. Overall study results and limits: Under treatment, the uncommon public clonotypes either contracted or remained stable. Clonality rose at ibrutinib response, held steady in sustained remission, and fell toward baseline at progression.

Profiled with immunoSEQ multiplex PCR; TCRdb holds only in-frame clones, not every one. The sample includes 150,000 to 200,000 clones, around nine tenths seen only once; the top ten take 3%. Comments on this clone: Its antigen remains unknown.

This receptor was identified in a human donor with chronic lymphocytic leukemia. The source material was PBMCs, sampled at disease progression, from a patient treated with ibrutinib. The chain couples TRBV5-6 to TRBJ2-7; D gene ambiguous. The CDR3 region is CASSLDAIRLEQYF. Written as DNA, the CDR3 is TGTGCCAGCAGCTTGGACGCGATCAGGCTCGAGCAGTACTTC. The full variable domain, rest sourced from reference TRBV5-6 and TRBJ2-7, is DAGVTQSPTHLIKTRGQQVTLRCSPKSGHDTVSWYQQALGQGPQFIFQYYEEEERQRGNFPDRFSGHQFPNYSSELNVNALLLGDSALYLCASSLDAIRLEQYFGPGTRLTVT.